These T cell receptor beta chains were read from a single sample in a study of long-term antiretroviral therapy in people with HIV. The method was immunoSEQ multiplex PCR; TCRdb's version includes in-frame clones alone and lacks a portion of them. The data hold some 27,000 clones, with less than 90% observed a single time. This material consisted of unsorted PBMCs, taken 0.4 years after starting antiretroviral therapy. These TCRs come from a man between 18 and 29 years old with HIV. CDR3s include the opening cysteine and the closing phenylalanine or tryptophan. The order of the fields is V gene, clone size, J gene, D gene, CDR3 DNA, CDR3 protein. The D gene is left open where the match is weak. Some rows have no size entry. The others give once, few or many, or a class for an expanded clone.

TRBV14	NA	TRBJ2-3	TRBD2	TGTGCCAGCAGCCAAGGAGGGCTGCGCGGGGGGGTAACAGATACGCAGTATTTT	CASSQGGLRGGVTDTQYF
TRBV2	few	TRBJ1-2	TRBD1	TGTGCCAGCAGTTTACAGGGGCCAGCTTCTGGCTACACCTTC	CASSLQGPASGYTF
TRBV7-9	NA	TRBJ2-5	NA	TGTGCCAGCAGCTTAGTGGGGGCCGGGGAGACCCAGTACTTC	CASSLVGAGETQYF
TRBV5-4	NA	TRBJ2-1	TRBD2	TGTGCCAGCAGCTTGAAGCGGGAGAAGGGGTATGAGCAGTTCTTC	CASSLKREKGYEQFF
TRBV5-6	NA	TRBJ1-5	NA	TGTGCCAGCAGCTTCGGGGGTTCCAGCAATCAGCCCCAGCATTTT	CASSFGGSSNQPQHF
TRBV7-9	NA	TRBJ1-3	NA	TGTGCCAGCAGCTTAACCAGAGATAGCTCTGGAAACACCATATATTTT	CASSLTRDSSGNTIYF
TRBV9	NA	TRBJ2-1	NA	TGTGCCAGCAGCGCCCGGAGGGGGGGGACGGGTAATGAGCAGTTCTTC	CASSARRGGTGNEQFF
TRBV5-1	NA	TRBJ2-7	NA	TGCGCCAGCAGCTTCGGGAACGTCTACGAGCAGTACTTC	CASSFGNVYEQYF
TRBV27	NA	TRBJ1-1	NA	TGTGCCAGCAGTTTAAACTGGAACACTGAAGCTTTCTTT	CASSLNWNTEAFF
TRBV28	few	TRBJ2-7	TRBD2	TGTGCCAGCAGTCTTACTAGCGGGAGGTCCCACGAGCAGTACTTC	CASSLTSGRSHEQYF
TRBV5-1	NA	TRBJ1-1	NA	TGCGCCAGCAGCTTGGCCAGGGATACTGAAGCTTTCTTT	CASSLARDTEAFF
TRBV27	NA	TRBJ1-1	TRBD1	TGTGCCAGCAGCAACAGGGGGTTTAAAACTGAAGCTTTCTTT	CASSNRGFKTEAFF
TRBV5-1	NA	TRBJ2-1	TRBD2	TGCGCCAGCAGCCAAATGCTTCGGGGGGGGGCCCATGAGCAGTTCTTC	CASSQMLRGGAHEQFF
TRBV29-1	NA	TRBJ2-7	NA	TGCAGCGTTGAAGACCGGCAGTACGAGCAGTACTTC	CSVEDRQYEQYF
TRBV6-5	NA	TRBJ2-7	NA	TGTGCCAGCAGCATAACCGGGACCAGATACGAGCAGTACTTC	CASSITGTRYEQYF
TRBV27	NA	TRBJ1-5	NA	TGTGCCAGCAGTTTCGGAGGGAATCAGCCCCAGCATTTT	CASSFGGNQPQHF
TRBV19	NA	TRBJ1-4	TRBD1	TGTGCCAGTAGCGCTCACCAGGGGGACTTTCTCCTGTTTTTT	CASSAHQGDFLLFF
TRBV27	NA	TRBJ1-2	TRBD1	TGTGCCAGCAGTTACAGGGGGGACTATGGCTACACCTTC	CASSYRGDYGYTF
TRBV5-4	NA	TRBJ2-7	NA	TGTGCCAGCAGCTTCGCCCCTGGGACGACCTACGAGCAGTACTTC	CASSFAPGTTYEQYF
TRBV7-9	few	TRBJ1-5	TRBD1	TGTGCCAGCAGCTTGGGACAGGGATCGCAGCCCCAGCATTTT	CASSLGQGSQPQHF
TRBV6-5	once	TRBJ1-1	NA	TGTGCCAGCAGGGTGGTAGGAGGGGCCCTTGAAGCTTTCTTT	CASRVVGGALEAFF
TRBV12-5	NA	TRBJ2-7	TRBD1	TGTGCTAGTTCCAACCGGGACAGCTCCTACGAGCAGTACTTC	CASSNRDSSYEQYF